Sequencing of this TCR beta chain was carried out in a study of CD8+CD57+ T cells in acquired aplastic anemia. Overall study results and limits: Fewer than 30 shared CD8+ CDR3s appeared highly expressed within patients' immunodominant clones.

In this sample, this clonotype turned up many times. Its antigen is unknown. Only patients with CD8+CD57+ cell expansion on flow cytometry were chosen for sequencing. V gave up 5 bases and J gave up 1 base, with 12 bases separating them. Germline V gene sequence: CDR1 DFQATT, CDR2 SNEGSKA (reference sequence). CDR3 length: 13 amino acids. Genomic DNA provided the template from which TCR beta VDJ and CDR3 profiles were obtained. MiXCR was run by TCRdb on the reads, yielding one entry per CDR3 protein. The table has hundreds of thousands of distinct CDR3 sequences, roughly a third seen once. The origin of this receptor is a human donor with aplastic anemia. The sequenced material came from sorted CD4+, CD8+, or CD8+CD57+ T cells (not recorded which) from PBMCs. The chain uses TRBV20-1 and TRBJ2-7; D call uncertain. The CDR3 loop is CSASLVSSYEQYF. DNA for the CDR3: TGCAGTGCTTCCCTAGTATCGTCCTACGAGCAGTACTTC.